Listed below are T cell receptor beta chains from one sample, sequenced in a study of cytomegalovirus exposure and HLA in healthy donors. Profiling relied on immunoSEQ multiplex PCR, and the TCRdb table lists in-frame clones only, not all of them. This table holds approximately 130,000 clones, 8.5% to 9% found once. Input material: PBMCs. The receptors originated from a woman aged 40 to 50 in good health and CMV-seropositive. Each CDR3 is given with its conserved first and last residue. The D gene is left open where the match is weak. The size of a clone is reported for some rows only, either as once, few or many, or as a class for expanded clones.

CDR3nt | CDR3aa | j_gene | abundance | d_gene | v_gene
TGTGCCACCCAGCGGGGGCCGGTGAACACTGAAGCTTTCTTT | CATQRGPVNTEAFF | TRBJ1-1 | few | - | TRBV7-9
TGTGCCAGCAGGATGGCGGGGGACTACGAGCAGTACTTC | CASRMAGDYEQYF | TRBJ2-7 | few | TRBD2 | TRBV7-8
TGTGCCAGCAGCAACGGACAGGATAATTCACCCCTCCACTTT | CASSNGQDNSPLHF | TRBJ1-6 | many | TRBD1 | TRBV6-1
TGTGCCAGCAGCTTACAAGGGGCTGGATATGGCTACACCTTC | CASSLQGAGYGYTF | TRBJ1-2 | few | - | TRBV7-9
TGTGCCAGCAGCTACAGAGAGAACACTGAAGCTTTCTTT | CASSYRENTEAFF | TRBJ1-1 | - | - | TRBV4-2
TGTGCCAGCAGTTTGCGCAGGGGACATGAAAAACTGTTTTTT | CASSLRRGHEKLFF | TRBJ1-4 | - | - | TRBV28
TGTGCCAGCGGACAGGGGGCGCGCTTCTATGGCTACACCTTC | CASGQGARFYGYTF | TRBJ1-2 | few | TRBD1 | TRBV28
TGTGCCAGCAGCGGAAACCTACAGGGTCGGGAGCAGTACTTC | CASSGNLQGREQYF | TRBJ2-7 | few | - | TRBV9
TGTGCCAGCAGCTTAAGGGCGGGGGAGGGCACAGATACGCAGTATTTT | CASSLRAGEGTDTQYF | TRBJ2-3 | few | TRBD2 | TRBV7-7
TGTGCCAGTAGTATCCCGGGACAGGGGTTTGGCTACACCTTC | CASSIPGQGFGYTF | TRBJ1-2 | - | TRBD1 | TRBV19
TGCGCCAGCTTCGGGGGCGGGGGCCAGAACACTGAAGCTTTCTTT | CASFGGGGQNTEAFF | TRBJ1-1 | - | - | TRBV5-1
TGTGCCAGCAGTTTACACATAACAGGGGGCAACACTGAAGCTTTCTTT | CASSLHITGGNTEAFF | TRBJ1-1 | few | TRBD1 | TRBV28
TGCGCCAGCAGTGAGATGGGACAGGGGGCTGAAGCTTTCTTT | CASSEMGQGAEAFF | TRBJ1-1 | - | TRBD1 | TRBV10-1
TGCGCCAGCAGCTTGGAAAGGGACAGCTACGAGCAGTACTTC | CASSLERDSYEQYF | TRBJ2-7 | - | TRBD1 | TRBV5-1
TGTGCCAGCAGCTCCCGTCAGGGTGAAAAACTGTTTTTT | CASSSRQGEKLFF | TRBJ1-4 | few | - | TRBV5-4
TGTGCCAGTAACCCCGGAGGGGACGGCGCCTACGAGCAGTACTTC | CASNPGGDGAYEQYF | TRBJ2-7 | - | - | TRBV19
TGTGCCAGTAGTGTCAGGGGGCCGCATCAGCCCCAGCATTTT | CASSVRGPHQPQHF | TRBJ1-5 | few | TRBD1 | TRBV19
TGTGCCAGCAGTGGGACAGTTAATCAGCCCCAGCATTTT | CASSGTVNQPQHF | TRBJ1-5 | - | - | TRBV6-1
TGCGCCAGCAGCTTGGGACAGGGGATGGCTGAAAAACTGTTTTTT | CASSLGQGMAEKLFF | TRBJ1-4 | few | TRBD1 | TRBV5-1
TGTGCCAGTCAACCAGCGGGACAGGACCCCTACGAGCAGTACTTC | CASQPAGQDPYEQYF | TRBJ2-7 | - | - | TRBV28
TGTGCCAGCCGACGGGACAGGGGAGAAAAACTGTTTTTT | CASRRDRGEKLFF | TRBJ1-4 | few | TRBD1 | TRBV2
TGTGCCATCAGTGAGCCCCTGATCACTAGCGGGGCTATGAATACGCAGTATTTT | CAISEPLITSGAMNTQYF | TRBJ2-3 | - | TRBD2 | TRBV10-3
TGCAGCGTTGAAGGTTCAGGGGGCCTTGGAAACACTGAAGCTTTCTTT | CSVEGSGGLGNTEAFF | TRBJ1-1 | few | TRBD1 | TRBV29-1
TGTGCCAGCACCGAGGACAGGTTCGCTAACTATGGCTACACCTTC | CASTEDRFANYGYTF | TRBJ1-2 | - | TRBD1 | TRBV2
TGTGCCAGCAGCCCCCGGACAGTTTCGAACACTGAAGCTTTCTTT | CASSPRTVSNTEAFF | TRBJ1-1 | - | - | TRBV7-9
TGTGCCAGTAGTAGGGGGCCGAGGGAGACCCAGTACTTC | CASSRGPRETQYF | TRBJ2-5 | - | - | TRBV19
TGTGCCAGCAGTCTAGCGGGGGGTTACAATGAGCAGTTCTTC | CASSLAGGYNEQFF | TRBJ2-1 | few | TRBD2 | TRBV6-4
TGTGCCAGCAGCTCAGCGGGGGGGCCAGGAAACACCATATATTTT | CASSSAGGPGNTIYF | TRBJ1-3 | few | - | TRBV7-8
TGTGCCAGCTCACACGACAGTAACTATGGCTACACCTTC | CASSHDSNYGYTF | TRBJ1-2 | few | - | TRBV18
TGTGCCAGTAGTATGGGACTAGCGGGGCGGACCGGGGAGCTGTTTTTT | CASSMGLAGRTGELFF | TRBJ2-2 | - | TRBD2 | TRBV19
TGCGCCAGCAGCGGCCTAGGGGTTTCCCACAATGAGCAGTTCTTC | CASSGLGVSHNEQFF | TRBJ2-1 | few | - | TRBV5-1
TGTGCCAGCAGCAGTACTAGCGGGGGAACCTACGAGCAGTACTTC | CASSSTSGGTYEQYF | TRBJ2-7 | - | TRBD2 | TRBV11-3
TGTGCTAGTGGTCCACACCCCCAGGGGGGCTCGAAAGGCTACACCTTC | CASGPHPQGGSKGYTF | TRBJ1-2 | few | TRBD1 | TRBV12-5
TGTGCCAGCAGCAGGACTAGCGGACGACGCACAGATACGCAGTATTTT | CASSRTSGRRTDTQYF | TRBJ2-3 | few | TRBD2 | TRBV5-4
TGTGCCAGCGCCGGGACAGGGGGCTCCTACGAGCAGTACTTC | CASAGTGGSYEQYF | TRBJ2-7 | - | TRBD1 | TRBV28
TGTGCCAGCACATTACAGGGGGCGAAGGGGGAGCTGTTTTTT | CASTLQGAKGELFF | TRBJ2-2 | few | TRBD1 | TRBV28
TGCGCCAGCAGAGAGGGGACAGGGCGGAGGGAAAAACTGTTTTTT | CASREGTGRREKLFF | TRBJ1-4 | few | TRBD1 | TRBV4-1
TGTGCCAGCAGCGGACAGCAAACCTATGGCTACACCTTC | CASSGQQTYGYTF | TRBJ1-2 | - | - | TRBV25-1
TGTGCCAGCAGCTCATACAGGGATGAGACCCAGTACTTC | CASSSYRDETQYF | TRBJ2-5 | - | - | TRBV11-3
TGCGCCAGTCAAGGACTAGTAGGGAACAATGAGCAGTTCTTC | CASQGLVGNNEQFF | TRBJ2-1 | few | TRBD2 | TRBV5-1
TGTGCCAGTAAGGGACTACTATCCTACGAGCAGTACTTC | CASKGLLSYEQYF | TRBJ2-7 | - | TRBD2 | TRBV19
TGTGCCAGCAGTGAAGCAAGCTGGTTGCGGGAGCAGTACTTC | CASSEASWLREQYF | TRBJ2-7 | few | - | TRBV25-1
TGTGCTAGTGGTTTGGCGACAGGTTACCTCCACTTT | CASGLATGYLHF | TRBJ1-6 | few | - | TRBV12-5
TGTGCCAGCAGCCAACTGGGACAGCCGGCGAACTATGGCTACACCTTC | CASSQLGQPANYGYTF | TRBJ1-2 | - | TRBD1 | TRBV14
TGTGCCAGCAGTTTAGAATCAGGGGGCAGGAAGTACTTC | CASSLESGGRKYF | TRBJ2-7 | - | TRBD1 | TRBV27
TGTGCCAGCAACTTGGGGGGGCGGGTTGAAAAACTGTTTTTT | CASNLGGRVEKLFF | TRBJ1-4 | - | - | TRBV5-4
TGTGCCACCAGCAGAGAGGGGGCGCGGAACACTGAAGCTTTCTTT | CATSREGARNTEAFF | TRBJ1-1 | few | - | TRBV15
TGTGCCAGTAGTAGGGACACTTCCTCGAACACTGAAGCTTTCTTT | CASSRDTSSNTEAFF | TRBJ1-1 | many | - | TRBV19
TGTGCCAGCAGCTTAATACAGGGGGGTGAGCAGTTCTTC | CASSLIQGGEQFF | TRBJ2-1 | few | TRBD1 | TRBV7-9
TGTGCCAGCAGCTTGGGGACAGGGTATGGCTACACCTTC | CASSLGTGYGYTF | TRBJ1-2 | few | TRBD1 | TRBV5-8
TGTGCCATCCCCGGGGGTTTGGACGGGGAGCTGTTTTTT | CAIPGGLDGELFF | TRBJ2-2 | few | - | TRBV10-3